This T cell receptor (beta chain) was profiled in a study of post-analysis software for immune sequencing data. Turning to the study itself: Some patients lacked subtype; others had relapsing-remitting, secondary progressive or progressive-relapsing disease.

Carried by the TCR beta cDNA libraries were unique molecular identifiers. When about 0.85 to 11 million T cells were used, they gave approximately 530,000 cDNA molecules. TCRdb passed the PCR reads through MiXCR, listing each CDR3 protein once. The profile shows roughly 400,000 distinct CDR3 sequences, approximately 42% of them singletons. General study findings and limits: When compared against controls, multiple sclerosis patients showed significantly lower normalized Chao1 diversity. When patients were compared with controls, 5 or 6 TRBV segments were more frequent, TRBV5-6, TRBV5-1 and TRBV20-1 among them.

Germline V gene data show CDR1 as MNHEY and CDR2 as SVGAGI. The V end lost 3 bases, the J end lost 4 bases, and 12 bases lay between the germline ends. CDR3 length: 15 amino acids. Comments on this clonotype: Its antigen remains unknown.

The rearrangement joins TRBV6-5 to TRBJ1-4, with D unclear. Sequencing was carried out using blood. This TCR derives from a girl aged 2-10 years with multiple sclerosis. CDR3 coding DNA: TGTGCCAGCAGTTATCAGCCAGGACGTAATGAAAAACTGTTTTTT. Its protein product is CASSYQPGRNEKLFF.